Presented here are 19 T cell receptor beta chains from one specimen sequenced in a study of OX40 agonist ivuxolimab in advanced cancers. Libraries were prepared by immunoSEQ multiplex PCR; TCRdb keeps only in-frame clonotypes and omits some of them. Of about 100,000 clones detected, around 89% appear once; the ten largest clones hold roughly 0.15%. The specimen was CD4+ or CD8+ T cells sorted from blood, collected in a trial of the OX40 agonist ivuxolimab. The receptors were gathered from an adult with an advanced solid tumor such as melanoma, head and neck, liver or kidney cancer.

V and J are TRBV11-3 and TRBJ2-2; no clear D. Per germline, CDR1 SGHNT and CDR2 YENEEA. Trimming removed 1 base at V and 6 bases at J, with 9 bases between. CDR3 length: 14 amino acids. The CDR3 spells CASSLVNTAGELFF. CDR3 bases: TGTGCCAGCAGCTTAGTTAACACCGCCGGGGAGCTGTTTTTT.

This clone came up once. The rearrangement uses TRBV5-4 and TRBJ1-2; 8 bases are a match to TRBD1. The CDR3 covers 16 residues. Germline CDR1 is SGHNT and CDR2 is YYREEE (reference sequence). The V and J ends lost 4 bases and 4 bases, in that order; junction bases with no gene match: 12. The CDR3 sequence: CASSPRTGRVAYGYTF. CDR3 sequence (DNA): TGTGCCAGCAGCCCCCGGACAGGGAGGGTCGCCTATGGCTACACCTTC.

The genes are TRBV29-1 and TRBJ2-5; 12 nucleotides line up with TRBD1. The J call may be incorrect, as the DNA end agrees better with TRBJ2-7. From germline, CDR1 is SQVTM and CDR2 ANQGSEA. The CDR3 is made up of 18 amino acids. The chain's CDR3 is CSVKTLPGQGARAYEQYF. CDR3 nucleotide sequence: TGCAGCGTTAAAACCCTTCCGGGACAGGGGGCTCGGGCCTACGAGCAGTACTTC.

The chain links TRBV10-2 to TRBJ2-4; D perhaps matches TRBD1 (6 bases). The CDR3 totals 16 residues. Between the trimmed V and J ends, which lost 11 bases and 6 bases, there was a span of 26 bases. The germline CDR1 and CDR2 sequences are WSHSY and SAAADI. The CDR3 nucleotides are TGCGCCGCACTCTTGGGCGCCCAGGGGCCAAGAAACATTCAGTACTTC. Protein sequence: CAALLGAQGPRNIQYF.

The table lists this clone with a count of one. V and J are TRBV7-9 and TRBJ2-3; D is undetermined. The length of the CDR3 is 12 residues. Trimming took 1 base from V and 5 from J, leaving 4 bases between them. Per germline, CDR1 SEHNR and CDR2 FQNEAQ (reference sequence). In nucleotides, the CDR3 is TGTGCCAGCAGCTTAGTGGTAGATACGCAGTATTTT. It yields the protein CASSLVVDTQYF.

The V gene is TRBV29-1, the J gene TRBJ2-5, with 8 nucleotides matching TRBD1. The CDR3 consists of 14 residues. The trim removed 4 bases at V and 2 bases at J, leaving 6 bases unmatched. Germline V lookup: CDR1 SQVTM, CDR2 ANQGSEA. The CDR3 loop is CSVARTGTQETQYF. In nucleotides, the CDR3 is TGCAGCGTTGCCAGGACAGGGACTCAAGAGACCCAGTACTTC.

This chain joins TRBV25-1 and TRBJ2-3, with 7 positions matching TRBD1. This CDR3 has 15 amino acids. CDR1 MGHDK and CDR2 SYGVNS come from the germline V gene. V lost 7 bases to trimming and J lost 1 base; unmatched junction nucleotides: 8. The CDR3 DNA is TGTGCCAGCAAACACAGGGGTGCGGGCACAGATACGCAGTATTTT. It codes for CASKHRGAGTDTQYF.

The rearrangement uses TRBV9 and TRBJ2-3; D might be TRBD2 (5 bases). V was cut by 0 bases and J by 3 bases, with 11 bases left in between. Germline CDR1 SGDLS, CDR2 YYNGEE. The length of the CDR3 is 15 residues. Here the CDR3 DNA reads TGTGCCAGCAGCGTAGGCGGGTGGGAAACAGATACGCAGTATTTT. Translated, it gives CASSVGGWETDTQYF.

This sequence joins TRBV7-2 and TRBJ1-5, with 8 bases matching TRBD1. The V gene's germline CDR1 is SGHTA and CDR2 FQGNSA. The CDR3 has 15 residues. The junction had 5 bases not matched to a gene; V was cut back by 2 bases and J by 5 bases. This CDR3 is CASSLNRRGHQPQHF. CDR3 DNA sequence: TGTGCCAGCAGCTTAAATCGCAGGGGGCATCAGCCCCAGCATTTT.

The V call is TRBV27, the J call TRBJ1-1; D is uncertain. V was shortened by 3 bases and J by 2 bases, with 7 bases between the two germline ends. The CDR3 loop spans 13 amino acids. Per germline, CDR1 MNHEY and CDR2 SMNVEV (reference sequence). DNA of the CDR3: TGTGCCAGCAGTTTTTCGGGCAACACTGAAGCTTTCTTT. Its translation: CASSFSGNTEAFF.

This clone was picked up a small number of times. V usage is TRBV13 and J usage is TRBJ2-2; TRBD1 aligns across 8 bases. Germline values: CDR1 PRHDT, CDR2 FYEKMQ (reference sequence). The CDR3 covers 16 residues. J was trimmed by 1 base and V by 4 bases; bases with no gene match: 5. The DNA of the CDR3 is TGTGCCAGCAGCTGGACCGGGACAGGGAACACCGGGGAGCTGTTTTTT. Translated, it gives CASSWTGTGNTGELFF.

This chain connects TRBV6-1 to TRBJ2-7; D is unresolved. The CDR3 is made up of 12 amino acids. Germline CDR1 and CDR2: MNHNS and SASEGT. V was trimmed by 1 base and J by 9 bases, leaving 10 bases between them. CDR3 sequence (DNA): TGTGCCAGCAGTGAAGTTGTGGGGTCGCAGTACTTC. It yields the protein CASSEVVGSQYF.

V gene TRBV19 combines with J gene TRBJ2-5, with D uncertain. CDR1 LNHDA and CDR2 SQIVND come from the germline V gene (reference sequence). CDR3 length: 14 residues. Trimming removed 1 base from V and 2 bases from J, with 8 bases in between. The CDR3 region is CASSIGQSQETQYF. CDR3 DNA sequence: TGTGCCAGTAGTATAGGGCAGTCTCAAGAGACCCAGTACTTC. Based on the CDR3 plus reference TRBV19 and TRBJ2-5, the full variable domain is DGGITQSPKYLFRKEGQNVTLSCEQNLNHDAMYWYRQDPGQGLRLIYYSQIVNDFQKGDIAEGYSVSREKKESFPLTVTSAQKNPTAFYLCASSIGQSQETQYFGPGTRLLVL.

This CDR3 reads CASRRQGDEPQHF. CDR3 bases: TGCGCCAGCCGGCGACAGGGGGACGAGCCCCAGCATTTT. This chain connects TRBV10-2 to TRBJ1-5; the match to TRBD1 covers 9 bases. Looked up from germline, CDR1 is WSHSY and CDR2 is SAAADI. With 8 bases clipped from V and 8 bases from J, the junction kept 7 bases outside the gene matches. This CDR3 is 13 amino acids long.

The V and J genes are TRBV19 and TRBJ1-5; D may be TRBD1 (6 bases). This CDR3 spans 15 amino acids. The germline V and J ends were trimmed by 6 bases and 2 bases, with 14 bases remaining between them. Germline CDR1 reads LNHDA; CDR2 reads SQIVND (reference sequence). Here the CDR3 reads CASSAGGAGNQPQHF. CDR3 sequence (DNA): TGTGCCAGTAGCGCGGGGGGGGCAGGCAATCAGCCCCAGCATTTT.

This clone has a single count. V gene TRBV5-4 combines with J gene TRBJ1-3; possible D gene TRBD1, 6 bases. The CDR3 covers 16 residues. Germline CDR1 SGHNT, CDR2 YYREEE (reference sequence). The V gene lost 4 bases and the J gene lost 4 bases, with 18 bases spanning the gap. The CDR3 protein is CASSQLQGIVGNTIYF. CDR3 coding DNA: TGTGCCAGCAGCCAACTACAGGGCATTGTCGGAAACACCATATATTTT.

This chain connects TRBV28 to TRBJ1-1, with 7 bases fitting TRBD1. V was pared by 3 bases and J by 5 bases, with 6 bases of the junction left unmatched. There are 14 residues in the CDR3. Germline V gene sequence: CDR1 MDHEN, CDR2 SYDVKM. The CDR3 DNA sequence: TGTGCCAGCAGTTTCCTGACAGGGAGAACTGAAGCTTTCTTT. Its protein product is CASSFLTGRTEAFF. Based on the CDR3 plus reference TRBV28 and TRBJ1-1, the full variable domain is DVKVTQSSRYLVKRTGEKVFLECVQDMDHENMFWYRQDPGLGLRLIYFSYDVKMKEKGDIPEGYSVSREKKERFSLILESASTNQTSMYLCASSFLTGRTEAFFGQGTRLTVV.

CDR3 residues: CASSLGAVPTGELFF. DNA of the CDR3: TGCGCCAGCAGCTTGGGGGCAGTACCCACCGGGGAGCTGTTTTTT. The chain joins TRBV5-1 to TRBJ2-2; D remains unclear. This CDR3 is 15 amino acids long. Germline V gives CDR1 SGHRS, CDR2 YFSETQ. Trimming cost V 0 bases and J 4 bases, with 10 bases left between them. Filled out from reference TRBV5-1 and TRBJ2-2, the complete variable domain reads KAGVTQTPRYLIKTRGQQVTLSCSPISGHRSVSWYQQTPGQGLQFLFEYFSETQRNKGNFPGRFSGRQFSNSRSEMNVSTLELGDSALYLCASSLGAVPTGELFFGEGSRLTVL.

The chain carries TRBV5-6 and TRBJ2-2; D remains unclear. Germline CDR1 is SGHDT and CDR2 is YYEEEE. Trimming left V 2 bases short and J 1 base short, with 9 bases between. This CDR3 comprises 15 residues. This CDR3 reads CASSFERLNTGELFF. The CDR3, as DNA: TGTGCCAGCAGCTTCGAGCGCCTGAACACCGGGGAGCTGTTTTTT.